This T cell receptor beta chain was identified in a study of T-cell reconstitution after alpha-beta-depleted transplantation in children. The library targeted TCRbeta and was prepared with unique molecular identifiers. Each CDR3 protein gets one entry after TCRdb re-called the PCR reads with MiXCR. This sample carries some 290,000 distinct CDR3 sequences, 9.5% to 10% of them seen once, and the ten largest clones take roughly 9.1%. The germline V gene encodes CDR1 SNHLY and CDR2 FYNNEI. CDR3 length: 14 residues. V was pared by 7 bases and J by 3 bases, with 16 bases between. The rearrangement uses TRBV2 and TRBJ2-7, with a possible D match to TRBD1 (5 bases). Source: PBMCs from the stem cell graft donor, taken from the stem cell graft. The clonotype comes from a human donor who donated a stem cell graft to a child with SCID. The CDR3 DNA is TGTGCCAGCATGCTCGCACAGGATTACTACGAGCAGTACTTC. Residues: CASMLAQDYYEQYF.